This note documents a single TCR beta chain sequence. Profiled with immunoSEQ multiplex PCR; TCRdb holds only in-frame clones, not every one. The top ten hold about a fifth of the sample, which has 35,000 to 40,000 clones, 83% seen once. The V gene's germline CDR1 is LNHDA and CDR2 SQIVND (reference sequence). There are 13 residues in the CDR3. V shed 3 bases and J shed 1 base, with 7 bases lying between them. The data belong to a study of control samples from healthy donors and cancer patients. The origin of this receptor is a woman aged 55-69 years with lung cancer. Sequencing used PBMCs. The chain employs TRBV19 and TRBJ2-7; D is undetermined. This CDR3 reads CASSMGSSYEQYF. Written as DNA, the CDR3 is TGTGCCAGTAGTATGGGATCGTCCTACGAGCAGTACTTC.